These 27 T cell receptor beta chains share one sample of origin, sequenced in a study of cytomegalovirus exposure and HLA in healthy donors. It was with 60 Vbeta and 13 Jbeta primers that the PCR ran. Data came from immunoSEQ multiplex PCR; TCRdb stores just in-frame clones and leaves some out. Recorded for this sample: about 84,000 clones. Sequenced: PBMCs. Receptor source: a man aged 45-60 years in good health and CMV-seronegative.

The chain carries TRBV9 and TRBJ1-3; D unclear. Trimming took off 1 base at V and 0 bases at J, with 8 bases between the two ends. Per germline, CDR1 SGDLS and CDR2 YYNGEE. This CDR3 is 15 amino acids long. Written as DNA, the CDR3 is TGTGCCAGCAGCGTAATTGGCAGCTCTGGAAACACCATATATTTT. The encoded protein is CASSVIGSSGNTIYF.

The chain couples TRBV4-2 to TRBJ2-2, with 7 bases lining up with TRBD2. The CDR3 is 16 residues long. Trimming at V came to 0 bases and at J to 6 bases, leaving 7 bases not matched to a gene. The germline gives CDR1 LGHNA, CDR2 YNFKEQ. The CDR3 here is CASSQETGGVSGELFF. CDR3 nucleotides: TGTGCCAGCAGCCAAGAAACGGGGGGAGTATCCGGGGAGCTGTTTTTT.

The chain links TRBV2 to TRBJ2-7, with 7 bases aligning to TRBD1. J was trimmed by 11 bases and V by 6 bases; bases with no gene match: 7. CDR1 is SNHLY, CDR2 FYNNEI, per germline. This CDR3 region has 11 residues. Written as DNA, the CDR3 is TGTGCCAGCAGCCGCGACAGGGTCGAGTACTTC. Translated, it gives CASSRDRVEYF.

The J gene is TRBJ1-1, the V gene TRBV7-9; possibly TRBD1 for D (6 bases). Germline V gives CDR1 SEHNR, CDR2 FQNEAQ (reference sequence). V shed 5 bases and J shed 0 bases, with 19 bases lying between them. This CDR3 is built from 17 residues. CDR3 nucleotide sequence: TGTGCCAGCAGCCTAAGGGGGACGGGTTTTGTGAACACTGAAGCTTTCTTT. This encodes CASSLRGTGFVNTEAFF. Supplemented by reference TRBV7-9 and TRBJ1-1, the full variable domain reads DTGVSQNPRHKITKRGQNVTFRCDPISEHNRLYWYRQTLGQGPEFLTYFQNEAQLEKSRLLSDRFSAERPKGSFSTLEIQRTEQGDSAMYLCASSLRGTGFVNTEAFFGQGTRLTVV.

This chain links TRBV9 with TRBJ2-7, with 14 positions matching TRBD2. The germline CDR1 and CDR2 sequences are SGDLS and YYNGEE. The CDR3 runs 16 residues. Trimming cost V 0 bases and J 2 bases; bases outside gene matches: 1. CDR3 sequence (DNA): TGTGCCAGCAGCGTAGGGACTAGCGGGGGGCCCTACGAGCAGTACTTC. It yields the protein CASSVGTSGGPYEQYF. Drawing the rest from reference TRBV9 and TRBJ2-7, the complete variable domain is DSGVTQTPKHLITATGQRVTLRCSPRSGDLSVYWYQQSLDQGLQFLIQYYNGEERAKGNILERFSAQQFPDLHSELNLSSLELGDSALYFCASSVGTSGGPYEQYFGPGTRLTVT.

The CDR3 here is CAVPDPGQRGHTEAFF. Here the CDR3 DNA reads TGTGCCGTCCCCGATCCGGGACAGAGAGGCCACACTGAAGCTTTCTTT. The gene calls are TRBV28 and TRBJ1-1; TRBD1 agrees at 7 bases. J lost 3 bases, V lost 11 bases, and 18 bases had no gene match. The length of the CDR3 is 16 residues. CDR1 is MDHEN, CDR2 SYDVKM, per germline.

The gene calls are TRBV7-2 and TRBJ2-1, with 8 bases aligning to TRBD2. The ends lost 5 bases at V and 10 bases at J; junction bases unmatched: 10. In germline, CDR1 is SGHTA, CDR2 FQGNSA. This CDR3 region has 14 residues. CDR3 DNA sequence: TGTGCCAGCAGCCGACGGACTAGCCCGGGGGAGCAGTTCTTC. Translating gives CASSRRTSPGEQFF. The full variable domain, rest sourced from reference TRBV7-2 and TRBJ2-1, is GAGVSQSPSNKVTEKGKDVELRCDPISGHTALYWYRQSLGQGLEFLIYFQGNSAPDKSGLPSDRFSAERTGGSVSTLTIQRTQQEDSAVYLCASSRRTSPGEQFFGPGTRLTVL.

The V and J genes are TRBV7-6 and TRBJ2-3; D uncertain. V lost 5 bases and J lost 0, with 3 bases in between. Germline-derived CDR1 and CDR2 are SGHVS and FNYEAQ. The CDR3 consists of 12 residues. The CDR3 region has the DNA TGTGCCAGCAGCCTGAGCACAGATACGCAGTATTTT. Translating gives CASSLSTDTQYF.

The DNA for the CDR3 is TGTGCCAGCAGTAAACTAGCGGGGGGCTACAATGAGCAGTTCTTC. It is translated as CASSKLAGGYNEQFF. The chain links TRBV6-5 to TRBJ2-1; 12 bases align to TRBD2. Germline V gene data show CDR1 as MNHEY and CDR2 as SVGAGI. This CDR3 spans 15 amino acids. J gave up 3 bases and V 5 bases, and 2 bases lay outside the gene matches.

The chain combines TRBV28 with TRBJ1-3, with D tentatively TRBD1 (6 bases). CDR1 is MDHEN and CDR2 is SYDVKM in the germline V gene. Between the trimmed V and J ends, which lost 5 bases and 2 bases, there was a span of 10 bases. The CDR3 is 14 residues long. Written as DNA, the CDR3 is TGTGCCAGCAGTGCCTCAGGGGCTGGAAACACCATATATTTT. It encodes CASSASGAGNTIYF.

CDR3 DNA sequence: TGTGCCAGCAGCTTGATAGCTGGAAACACCATATATTTT. Translated: CASSLIAGNTIYF. The chain has TRBV11-2 and TRBJ1-3; no reliable D call. Trimming left V 3 bases short and J 2 bases short, with 5 bases between. Germline V gene data show CDR1 as SGHAT and CDR2 as FQNNGV. The length of the CDR3 is 13 residues.

This chain's CDR3 is CASSHYRVSGGRYEQYF. The CDR3, as DNA: TGTGCCAGCAGCCATTACAGGGTTAGCGGGGGCCGTTACGAGCAGTACTTC. The chain has TRBV4-2 and TRBJ2-7; 9 nucleotides match TRBD2. This CDR3 spans 17 amino acids. Trimming at V came to 3 bases and at J to 4 bases, leaving 13 bases not matched to a gene. Looked up from germline, CDR1 is LGHNA and CDR2 is YNFKEQ.

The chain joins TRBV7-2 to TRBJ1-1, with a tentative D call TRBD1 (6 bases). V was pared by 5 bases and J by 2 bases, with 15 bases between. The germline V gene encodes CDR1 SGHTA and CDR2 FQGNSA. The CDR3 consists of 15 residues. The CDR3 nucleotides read TGTGCCAGCAGCAGTCAGGACAGAACAAACACTGAAGCTTTCTTT. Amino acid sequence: CASSSQDRTNTEAFF.

For the CDR3, the DNA is TGTGCCAGCAGCTTAGGTCCGGACAGCACCTACGAGCAGTACTTC. This translates into CASSLGPDSTYEQYF. V usage is TRBV11-2 and J usage is TRBJ2-7; weak D call: TRBD1 (6 bases). The V end was cut by 1 base, the J end by 2 bases, with 12 bases between. Germline CDR1 is SGHAT and CDR2 is FQNNGV. The CDR3 totals 15 residues.

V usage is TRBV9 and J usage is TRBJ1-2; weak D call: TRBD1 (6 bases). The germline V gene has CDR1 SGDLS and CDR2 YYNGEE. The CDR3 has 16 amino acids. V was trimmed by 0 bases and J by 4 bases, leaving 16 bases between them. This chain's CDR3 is CASSVGWTAQTYGYTF. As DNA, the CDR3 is TGTGCCAGCAGCGTAGGTTGGACAGCCCAAACCTATGGCTACACCTTC.

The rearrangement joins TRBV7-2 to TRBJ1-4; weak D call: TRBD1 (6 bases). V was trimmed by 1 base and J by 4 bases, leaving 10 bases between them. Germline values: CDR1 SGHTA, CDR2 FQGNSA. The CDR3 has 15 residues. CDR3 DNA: TGTGCCAGCAGCTTAGGGGGGCCTCTTAATGAAAAACTGTTTTTT. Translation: CASSLGGPLNEKLFF.

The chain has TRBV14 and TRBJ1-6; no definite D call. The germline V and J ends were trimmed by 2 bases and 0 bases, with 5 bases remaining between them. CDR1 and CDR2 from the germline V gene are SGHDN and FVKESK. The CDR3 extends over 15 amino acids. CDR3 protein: CASSQRSSYNSPLHF. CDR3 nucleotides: TGTGCCAGCAGCCAACGGAGCTCCTATAATTCACCCCTCCACTTT. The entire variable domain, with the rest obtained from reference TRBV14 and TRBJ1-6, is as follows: EAGVTQFPSHSVIEKGQTVTLRCDPISGHDNLYWYRRVMGKEIKFLLHFVKESKQDESGMPNNRFLAERTGGTYSTLKVQPAELEDSGVYFCASSQRSSYNSPLHFGNGTRLTVT.

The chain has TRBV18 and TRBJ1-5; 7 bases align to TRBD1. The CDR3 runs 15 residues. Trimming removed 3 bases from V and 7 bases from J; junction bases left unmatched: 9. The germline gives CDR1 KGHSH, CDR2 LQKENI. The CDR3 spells CASSPARDSRQPQHF. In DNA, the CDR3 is TGTGCCAGCTCACCCGCCCGGGACAGCCGGCAGCCCCAGCATTTT.

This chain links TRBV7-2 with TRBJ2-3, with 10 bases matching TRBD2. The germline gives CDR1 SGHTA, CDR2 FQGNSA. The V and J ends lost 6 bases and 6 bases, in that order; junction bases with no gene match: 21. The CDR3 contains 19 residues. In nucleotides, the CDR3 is TGTGCCAGCAGACCCTCCCCCCCAGGACTAGCGGTTCGAATGGATACGCAGTATTTT. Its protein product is CASRPSPPGLAVRMDTQYF.

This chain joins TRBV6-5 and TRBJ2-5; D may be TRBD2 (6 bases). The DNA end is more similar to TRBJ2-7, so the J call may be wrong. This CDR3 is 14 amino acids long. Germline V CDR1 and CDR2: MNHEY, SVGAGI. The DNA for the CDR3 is TGTGCCAGCAGTGTGGAGGGTTCCTCCTACGAGCAGTACTTC. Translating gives CASSVEGSSYEQYF.

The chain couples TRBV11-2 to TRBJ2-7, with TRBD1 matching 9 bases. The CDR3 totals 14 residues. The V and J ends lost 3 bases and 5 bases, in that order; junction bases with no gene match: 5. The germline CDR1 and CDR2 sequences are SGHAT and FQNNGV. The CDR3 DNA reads TGTGCCAGCAGCTTCTTGACAGGGGGTGACGAGCAGTACTTC. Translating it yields CASSFLTGGDEQYF.

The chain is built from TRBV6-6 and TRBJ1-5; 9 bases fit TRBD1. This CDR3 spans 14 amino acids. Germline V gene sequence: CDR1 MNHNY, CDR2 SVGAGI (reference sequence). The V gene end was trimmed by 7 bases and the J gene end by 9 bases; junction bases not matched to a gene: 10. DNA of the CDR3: TGTGCCAGCATTAAGGGGACAGGGTTGAGGCCCCAGCATTTT. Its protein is CASIKGTGLRPQHF.

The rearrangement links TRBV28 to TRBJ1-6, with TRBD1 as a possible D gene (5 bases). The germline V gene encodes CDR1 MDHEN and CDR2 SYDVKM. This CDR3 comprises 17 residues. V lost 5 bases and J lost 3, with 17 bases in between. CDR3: CASSPLGQGLYNSPLHF. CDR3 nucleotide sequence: TGTGCCAGCAGTCCCCTGGGGCAGGGACTCTATAATTCACCCCTCCACTTT.

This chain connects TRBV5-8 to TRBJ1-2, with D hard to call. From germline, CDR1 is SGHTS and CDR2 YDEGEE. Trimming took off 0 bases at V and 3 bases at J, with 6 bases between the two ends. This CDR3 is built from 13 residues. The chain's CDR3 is CASSLDRDYGYTF. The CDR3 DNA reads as TGTGCCAGCAGCTTGGACAGAGACTATGGCTACACCTTC.

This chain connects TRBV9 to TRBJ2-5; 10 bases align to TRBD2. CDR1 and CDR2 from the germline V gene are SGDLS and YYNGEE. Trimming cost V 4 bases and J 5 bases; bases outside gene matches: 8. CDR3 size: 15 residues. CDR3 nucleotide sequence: TGTGCCAGCAGCTCGGGACTAGCGATTCGGGAGACCCAGTACTTC. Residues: CASSSGLAIRETQYF. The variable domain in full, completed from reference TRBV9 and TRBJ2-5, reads DSGVTQTPKHLITATGQRVTLRCSPRSGDLSVYWYQQSLDQGLQFLIQYYNGEERAKGNILERFSAQQFPDLHSELNLSSLELGDSALYFCASSSGLAIRETQYFGPGTRLLVL.

This CDR3 is CASSPGQTTDTQYF. CDR3 in DNA: TGTGCCAGCTCACCGGGACAGACCACAGATACGCAGTATTTT. The chain joins TRBV18 to TRBJ2-3, with 7 bases aligning to TRBD1. V lost 3 bases and J lost 2; bases outside the gene matches: 2. CDR3 length equals 14 residues. Germline V lookup: CDR1 KGHSH, CDR2 LQKENI. Combining the CDR3 with reference TRBV18 and TRBJ2-3 gives the whole variable domain NAGVMQNPRHLVRRRGQEARLRCSPMKGHSHVYWYRQLPEEGLKFMVYLQKENIIDESGMPKERFSAEFPKEGPSILRIQQVVRGDSAAYFCASSPGQTTDTQYFGPGTRLTVL.

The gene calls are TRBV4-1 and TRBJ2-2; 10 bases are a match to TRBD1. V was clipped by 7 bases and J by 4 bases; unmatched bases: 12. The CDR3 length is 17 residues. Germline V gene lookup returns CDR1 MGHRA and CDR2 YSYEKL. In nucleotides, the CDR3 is TGCGCCAGCAACAAAATATGGACAGGGGGGATCACCGGGGAGCTGTTTTTT. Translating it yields CASNKIWTGGITGELFF.